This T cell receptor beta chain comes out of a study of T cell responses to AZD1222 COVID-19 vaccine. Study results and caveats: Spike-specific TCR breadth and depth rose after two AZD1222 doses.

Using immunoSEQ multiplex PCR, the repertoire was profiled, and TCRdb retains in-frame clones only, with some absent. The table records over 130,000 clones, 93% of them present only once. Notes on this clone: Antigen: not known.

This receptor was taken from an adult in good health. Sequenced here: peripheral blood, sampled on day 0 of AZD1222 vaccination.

CDR3 nucleotide sequence: TGTGCCAGCGCCCCTCGGCAGTACAATGAGCAGTTCTTC. Translating gives CASAPRQYNEQFF. The chain carries TRBV27 and TRBJ2-1; D is uncertain. The CDR3 consists of 13 residues. CDR1 and CDR2 (germline): MNHEY, SMNVEV (reference sequence). The V end was cut by 8 bases, the J end by 4 bases, with 12 bases between.